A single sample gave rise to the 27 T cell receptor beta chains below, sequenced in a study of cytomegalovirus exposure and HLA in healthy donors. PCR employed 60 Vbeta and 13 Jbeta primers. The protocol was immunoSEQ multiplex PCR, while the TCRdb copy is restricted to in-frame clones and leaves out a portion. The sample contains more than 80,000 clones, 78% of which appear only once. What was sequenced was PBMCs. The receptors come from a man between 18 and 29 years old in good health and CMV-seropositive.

CDR3 loop: CASSSRLAADEQYF. The CDR3 bases are TGCGCCAGCAGCTCCAGACTAGCGGCGGACGAGCAGTACTTC. The chain joins TRBV5-1 to TRBJ2-7; the match to TRBD2 covers 9 bases. The CDR3 has 14 residues. Trimming at V came to 3 bases and at J to 5 bases, leaving 6 bases not matched to a gene. Germline CDR1 reads SGHRS; CDR2 reads YFSETQ.

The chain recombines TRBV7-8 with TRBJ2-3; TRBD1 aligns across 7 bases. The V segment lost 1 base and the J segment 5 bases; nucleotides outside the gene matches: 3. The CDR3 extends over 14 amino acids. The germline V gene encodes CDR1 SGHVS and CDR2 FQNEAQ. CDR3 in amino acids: CASSLGQGVDTQYF. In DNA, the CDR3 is TGTGCCAGCAGCTTAGGACAGGGAGTAGATACGCAGTATTTT.

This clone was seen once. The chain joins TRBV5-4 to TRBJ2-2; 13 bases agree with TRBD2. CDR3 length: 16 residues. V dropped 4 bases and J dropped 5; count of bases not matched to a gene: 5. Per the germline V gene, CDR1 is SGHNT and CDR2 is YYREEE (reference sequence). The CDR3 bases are TGTGCCAGCAGCGAGGGACTAGCGGGATATACCGGGGAGCTGTTTTTT. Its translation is CASSEGLAGYTGELFF.

CDR3 loop: CASSQPGVRKSSYEQYF. As DNA, the CDR3 is TGTGCCAGCAGCCAACCCGGCGTGAGGAAGAGCTCCTACGAGCAGTACTTC. The J gene is TRBJ2-7, the V gene TRBV7-9; D not resolved. Germline V gives CDR1 SEHNR, CDR2 FQNEAQ (reference sequence). This CDR3 has 17 residues. The germline V and J ends were trimmed by 5 bases and 0 bases, with 20 bases remaining between them. The full variable domain, rest sourced from reference TRBV7-9 and TRBJ2-7, is DTGVSQNPRHKITKRGQNVTFRCDPISEHNRLYWYRQTLGQGPEFLTYFQNEAQLEKSRLLSDRFSAERPKGSFSTLEIQRTEQGDSAMYLCASSQPGVRKSSYEQYFGPGTRLTVT.

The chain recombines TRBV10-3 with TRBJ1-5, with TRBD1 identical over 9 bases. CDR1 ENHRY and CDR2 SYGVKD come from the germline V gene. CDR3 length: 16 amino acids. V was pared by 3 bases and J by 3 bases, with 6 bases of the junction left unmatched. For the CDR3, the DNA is TGTGCCATCAGTGATCGCCGGACAGGGGACAATCAGCCCCAGCATTTT. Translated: CAISDRRTGDNQPQHF.

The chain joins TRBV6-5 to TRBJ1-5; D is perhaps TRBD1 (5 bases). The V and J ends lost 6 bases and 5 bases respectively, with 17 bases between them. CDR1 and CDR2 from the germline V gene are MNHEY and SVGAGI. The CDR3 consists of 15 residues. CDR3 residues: CASRPGPQADQPQHF. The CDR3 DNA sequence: TGTGCCAGCAGGCCAGGGCCCCAGGCTGATCAGCCCCAGCATTTT.

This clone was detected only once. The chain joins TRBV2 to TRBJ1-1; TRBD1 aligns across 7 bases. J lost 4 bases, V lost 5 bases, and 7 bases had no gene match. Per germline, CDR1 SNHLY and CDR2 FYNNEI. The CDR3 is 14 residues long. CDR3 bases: TGTGCCAGCAGTCAAGGAGGGGGCGGCACTGAAGCTTTCTTT. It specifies CASSQGGGGTEAFF. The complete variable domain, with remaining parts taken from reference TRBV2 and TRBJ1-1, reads EPEVTQTPSHQVTQMGQEVILRCVPISNHLYFYWYRQILGQKVEFLVSFYNNEISEKSEIFDDQFSVERPDGSNFTLKIRSTKLEDSAMYFCASSQGGGGTEAFFGQGTRLTVV.

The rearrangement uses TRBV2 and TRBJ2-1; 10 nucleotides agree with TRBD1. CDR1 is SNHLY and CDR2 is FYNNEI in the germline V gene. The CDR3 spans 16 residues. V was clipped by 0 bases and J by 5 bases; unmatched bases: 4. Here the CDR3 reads CASSEATGTGDNEQFF. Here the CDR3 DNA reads TGTGCCAGCAGTGAAGCAACCGGGACAGGGGACAATGAGCAGTTCTTC. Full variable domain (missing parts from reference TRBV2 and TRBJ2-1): EPEVTQTPSHQVTQMGQEVILRCVPISNHLYFYWYRQILGQKVEFLVSFYNNEISEKSEIFDDQFSVERPDGSNFTLKIRSTKLEDSAMYFCASSEATGTGDNEQFFGPGTRLTVL.

The CDR3 sequence is CASRQGRDNQPQHF. Written as DNA, the CDR3 is TGTGCCAGCAGACAGGGTAGGGACAATCAGCCCCAGCATTTT. The rearrangement uses TRBV6-5 and TRBJ1-5; a possible D gene is TRBD1 (6 bases). This CDR3 is built from 14 residues. Germline-derived CDR1 and CDR2 are MNHEY and SVGAGI. V was shortened by 6 bases and J by 3 bases, with 12 bases between the two germline ends.

CDR3 in amino acids: CASSPTHQETQYF. The CDR3 DNA sequence: TGTGCCAGCAGCCCGACTCACCAAGAGACCCAGTACTTC. V and J are TRBV7-6 and TRBJ2-5; D not certain. V was pared by 5 bases and J by 0 bases, with 7 bases between. This CDR3 is 13 amino acids long. Germline CDR1 and CDR2: SGHVS and FNYEAQ.

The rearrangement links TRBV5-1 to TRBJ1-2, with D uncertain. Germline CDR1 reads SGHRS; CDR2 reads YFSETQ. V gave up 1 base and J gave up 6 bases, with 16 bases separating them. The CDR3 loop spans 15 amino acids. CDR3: CASSLQDPGLNGYTF. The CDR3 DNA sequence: TGCGCCAGCAGCTTGCAGGACCCTGGACTGAATGGCTACACCTTC. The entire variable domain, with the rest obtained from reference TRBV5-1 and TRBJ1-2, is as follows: KAGVTQTPRYLIKTRGQQVTLSCSPISGHRSVSWYQQTPGQGLQFLFEYFSETQRNKGNFPGRFSGRQFSNSRSEMNVSTLELGDSALYLCASSLQDPGLNGYTFGSGTRLTVV.

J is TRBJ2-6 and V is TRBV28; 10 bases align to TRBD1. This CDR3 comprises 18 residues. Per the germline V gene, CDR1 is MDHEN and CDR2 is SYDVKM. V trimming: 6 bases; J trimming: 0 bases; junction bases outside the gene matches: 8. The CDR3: CASSRFGQGGSGANVLTF. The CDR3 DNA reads TGTGCCAGCAGCCGATTCGGACAGGGGGGCTCTGGGGCCAACGTCCTGACTTTC.

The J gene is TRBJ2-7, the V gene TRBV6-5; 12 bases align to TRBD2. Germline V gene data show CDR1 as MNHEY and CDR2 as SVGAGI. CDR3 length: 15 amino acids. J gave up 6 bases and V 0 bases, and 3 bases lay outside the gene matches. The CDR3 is CASSYSLAGGVEQYF. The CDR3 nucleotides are TGTGCCAGCAGTTACTCGCTAGCGGGAGGGGTCGAGCAGTACTTC.

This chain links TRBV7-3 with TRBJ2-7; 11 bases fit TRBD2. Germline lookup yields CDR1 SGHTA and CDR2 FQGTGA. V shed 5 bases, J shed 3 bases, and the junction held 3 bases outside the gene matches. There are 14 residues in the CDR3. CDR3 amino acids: CASSPTSGSYEQYF. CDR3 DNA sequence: TGTGCCAGCAGCCCAACTAGCGGGAGCTACGAGCAGTACTTC.

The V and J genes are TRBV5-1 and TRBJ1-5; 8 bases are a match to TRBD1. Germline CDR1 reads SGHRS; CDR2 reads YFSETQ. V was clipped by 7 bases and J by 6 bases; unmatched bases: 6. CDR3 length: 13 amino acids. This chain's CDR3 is CASDWTGLQPQHF. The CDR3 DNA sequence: TGCGCCAGCGATTGGACAGGGCTTCAGCCCCAGCATTTT.

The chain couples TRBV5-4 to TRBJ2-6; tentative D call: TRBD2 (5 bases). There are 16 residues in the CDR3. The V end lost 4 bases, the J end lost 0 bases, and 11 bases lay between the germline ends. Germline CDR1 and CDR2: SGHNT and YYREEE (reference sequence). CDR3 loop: CASSQLLDSGANVLTF. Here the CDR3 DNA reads TGTGCCAGCAGCCAGCTACTAGACTCTGGGGCCAACGTCCTGACTTTC.

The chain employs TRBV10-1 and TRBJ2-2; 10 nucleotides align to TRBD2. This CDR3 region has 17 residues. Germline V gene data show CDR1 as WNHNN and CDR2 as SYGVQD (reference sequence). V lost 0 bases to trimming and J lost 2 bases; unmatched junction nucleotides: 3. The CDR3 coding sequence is TGCGCCAGCAGTGAGTCTTGGACTAGCGGTAACACCGGGGAGCTGTTTTTT. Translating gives CASSESWTSGNTGELFF.

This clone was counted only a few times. CDR3 in amino acids: CAIRPGQDSGNTIYF. The CDR3 bases are TGTGCCATCAGGCCGGGACAGGACTCTGGAAACACCATATATTTT. The gene calls are TRBV10-3 and TRBJ1-3; the match to TRBD1 covers 8 bases. With V trimmed by 6 bases and J by 0 bases, 4 bases remained unmatched. The germline V gene has CDR1 ENHRY and CDR2 SYGVKD. The CDR3 has 15 amino acids.

The CDR3 DNA reads TGTGCCAGCAGTACCAGGGGGCTACAGCCCCAGCATTTT. Amino acids: CASSTRGLQPQHF. The chain couples TRBV28 to TRBJ1-5; 8 positions match TRBD1. V lost 5 bases and J lost 7; bases outside the gene matches: 4. The length of the CDR3 is 13 residues. The germline gives CDR1 MDHEN, CDR2 SYDVKM.

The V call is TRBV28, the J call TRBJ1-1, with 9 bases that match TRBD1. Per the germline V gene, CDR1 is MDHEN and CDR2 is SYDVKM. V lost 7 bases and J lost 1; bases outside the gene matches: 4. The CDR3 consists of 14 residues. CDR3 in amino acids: CASTQTGGNTEAFF. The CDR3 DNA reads TGTGCCAGCACCCAGACAGGGGGGAACACTGAAGCTTTCTTT.

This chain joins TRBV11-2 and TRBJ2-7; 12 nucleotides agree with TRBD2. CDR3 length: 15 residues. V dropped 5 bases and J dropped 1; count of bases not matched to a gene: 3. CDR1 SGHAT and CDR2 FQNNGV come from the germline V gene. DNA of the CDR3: TGTGCCAGCAGCCTAGGACTAGCGGGGTCCTACGAGCAGTACTTC. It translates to CASSLGLAGSYEQYF. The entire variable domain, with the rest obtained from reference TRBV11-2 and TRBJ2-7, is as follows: EAGVAQSPRYKIIEKRQSVAFWCNPISGHATLYWYQQILGQGPKLLIQFQNNGVVDDSQLPKDRFSAERLKGVDSTLKIQPAKLEDSAVYLCASSLGLAGSYEQYFGPGTRLTVT.

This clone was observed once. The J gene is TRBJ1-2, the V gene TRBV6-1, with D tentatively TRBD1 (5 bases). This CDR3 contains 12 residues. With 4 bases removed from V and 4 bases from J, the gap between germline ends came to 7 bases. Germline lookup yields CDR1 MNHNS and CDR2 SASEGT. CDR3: CASSGQLYGYTF. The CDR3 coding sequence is TGTGCCAGCAGTGGACAGCTCTATGGCTACACCTTC.

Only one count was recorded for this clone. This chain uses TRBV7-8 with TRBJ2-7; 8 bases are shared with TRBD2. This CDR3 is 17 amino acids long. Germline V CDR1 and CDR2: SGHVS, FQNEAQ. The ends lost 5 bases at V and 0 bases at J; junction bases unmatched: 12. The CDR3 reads CASSPGGWQGSSYEQYF. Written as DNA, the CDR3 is TGTGCCAGCAGCCCGGGGGGGTGGCAGGGGAGCTCCTACGAGCAGTACTTC.

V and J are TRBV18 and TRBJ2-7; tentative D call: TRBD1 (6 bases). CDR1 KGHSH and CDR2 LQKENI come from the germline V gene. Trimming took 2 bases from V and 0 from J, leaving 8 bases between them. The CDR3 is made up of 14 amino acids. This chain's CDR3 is CASSPDRSSYEQYF. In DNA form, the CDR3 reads TGTGCCAGCTCACCAGACAGGAGCTCCTACGAGCAGTACTTC.

For the CDR3, the DNA is TGTGCCAGCAGCCCCGGACAGGGAGGGAATCAGCCCCAGCATTTT. Translating gives CASSPGQGGNQPQHF. This rearrangement joins TRBV7-9 to TRBJ1-5; TRBD1 matches 8 bases. The germline V gene encodes CDR1 SEHNR and CDR2 FQNEAQ (reference sequence). The CDR3 covers 15 residues. The trim removed 5 bases at V and 4 bases at J, leaving 7 bases unmatched.

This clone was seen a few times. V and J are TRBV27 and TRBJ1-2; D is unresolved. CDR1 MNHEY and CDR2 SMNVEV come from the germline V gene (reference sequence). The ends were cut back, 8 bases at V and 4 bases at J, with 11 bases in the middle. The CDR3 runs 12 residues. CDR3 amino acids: CASGTASYGYTF. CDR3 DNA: TGTGCCAGCGGAACAGCAAGCTATGGCTACACCTTC.

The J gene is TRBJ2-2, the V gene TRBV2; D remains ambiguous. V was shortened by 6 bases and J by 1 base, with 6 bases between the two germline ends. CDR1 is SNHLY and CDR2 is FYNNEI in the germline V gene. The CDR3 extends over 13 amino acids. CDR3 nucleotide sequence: TGTGCCAGCAGCATACAGAACACCGGGGAGCTGTTTTTT. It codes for CASSIQNTGELFF.